The 14 T cell receptor beta chains reported below all come from one sample, sequenced in a study of cytomegalovirus exposure and HLA in healthy donors. PCR was performed using 60 Vbeta and 13 Jbeta primers. Produced via immunoSEQ multiplex PCR; TCRdb's table is partial and in-frame only. The sample includes approximately 100,000 clones, approximately 76% seen only once; the top ten take about 5.4%. Sequenced sample: PBMCs. The receptors originated from a woman between 18 and 29 years old in good health and CMV-seropositive.

The gene calls are TRBV6-5 and TRBJ1-3, with D uncertain. Germline V gives CDR1 MNHEY, CDR2 SVGAGI. This CDR3 is 16 amino acids long. The ends were cut back, 2 bases at V and 0 bases at J, with 11 bases in the middle. The CDR3 DNA reads TGTGCCAGCAGTTACGGGTCAGCGAGCTCTGGAAACACCATATATTTT. Translated, it gives CASSYGSASSGNTIYF.

The rearrangement links TRBV5-1 to TRBJ1-1; D is perhaps TRBD1 (6 bases). V lost 0 bases and J lost 5, with 11 bases in between. CDR1 and CDR2 from the germline V gene are SGHRS and YFSETQ. The CDR3 is 14 residues long. This chain's CDR3 is CASSLDQGLTEAFF. The CDR3 bases are TGCGCCAGCAGCTTGGATCAGGGGCTTACTGAAGCTTTCTTT. Combining the CDR3 with reference TRBV5-1 and TRBJ1-1 gives the whole variable domain KAGVTQTPRYLIKTRGQQVTLSCSPISGHRSVSWYQQTPGQGLQFLFEYFSETQRNKGNFPGRFSGRQFSNSRSEMNVSTLELGDSALYLCASSLDQGLTEAFFGQGTRLTVV.

This sequence joins TRBV19 and TRBJ1-1; maybe TRBD1 (6 bases). The ends were cut back, 6 bases at V and 5 bases at J, with 13 bases in the middle. The CDR3 loop spans 13 amino acids. Germline CDR1 is LNHDA and CDR2 is SQIVND (reference sequence). CDR3 loop: CASSLAGATEAFF. The CDR3 DNA follows: TGTGCCAGTAGCCTCGCGGGGGCGACTGAAGCTTTCTTT.

V and J are TRBV7-8 and TRBJ2-1, with 8 bases that match TRBD2. CDR1 and CDR2 (germline): SGHVS, FQNEAQ. The CDR3 totals 15 residues. The junction had 3 bases not matched to a gene; V was cut back by 1 base and J by 4 bases. The CDR3 is CASSLDGRAYNEQFF. For the CDR3, the DNA is TGTGCCAGCAGCTTAGACGGGAGGGCGTACAATGAGCAGTTCTTC.

The gene calls are TRBV10-1 and TRBJ2-1, with 8 bases identical to TRBD1. CDR1 and CDR2 from the germline V gene are WNHNN and SYGVQD (reference sequence). CDR3 length: 17 residues. Trimming at V came to 3 bases and at J to 8 bases, leaving 15 bases not matched to a gene. The CDR3 loop is CASSETRTGPATYEQFF. The CDR3 bases are TGCGCCAGCAGTGAAACTCGGACAGGGCCGGCCACATATGAGCAGTTCTTC.

The chain combines TRBV18 with TRBJ1-5, with 8 bases matching TRBD1. J gave up 5 bases and V 6 bases, and 6 bases lay outside the gene matches. The CDR3 contains 14 residues. Germline V lookup: CDR1 KGHSH, CDR2 LQKENI. This CDR3 reads CASSPTGVDQPQHF. The CDR3 region has the DNA TGTGCCAGCTCTCCGACAGGGGTAGATCAGCCCCAGCATTTT.

The chain links TRBV15 to TRBJ2-6; weak D call: TRBD1 (6 bases). The CDR3 spans 16 residues. Trimming took off 5 bases at V and 0 bases at J, with 11 bases between the two ends. In germline, CDR1 is LNHNV, CDR2 YYDKDF (reference sequence). DNA of the CDR3: TGTGCCACCAGCGCAGGACAGCTCTCTGGGGCCAACGTCCTGACTTTC. It translates to CATSAGQLSGANVLTF.

The rearrangement joins TRBV13 to TRBJ2-1; TRBD2 matches 12 bases. Germline CDR1 reads PRHDT; CDR2 reads FYEKMQ (reference sequence). With 4 bases clipped from V and 9 bases from J, the junction kept 7 bases outside the gene matches. The CDR3 covers 15 residues. CDR3: CASSSRLAGDREQFF. CDR3 sequence (DNA): TGTGCCAGCAGCTCACGACTAGCGGGAGACCGTGAGCAGTTCTTC.

The CDR3 sequence: CASSLGPSGRGETQYF. DNA for the CDR3: TGCGCCAGCAGCTTGGGACCTAGCGGGAGGGGAGAGACCCAGTACTTC. The V and J genes are TRBV5-1 and TRBJ2-5; 12 nucleotides agree with TRBD2. The germline V gene encodes CDR1 SGHRS and CDR2 YFSETQ. The CDR3 is 16 amino acids. V was pared by 0 bases and J by 4 bases, with 4 bases of the junction left unmatched.

Only one count was recorded for this clone. This rearrangement joins TRBV30 to TRBJ2-1; D may be TRBD2 (5 bases). The CDR3 runs 14 residues. V was trimmed by 8 bases and J by 6 bases, leaving 20 bases between them. Germline values: CDR1 GTSNPN, CDR2 SVGIG (reference sequence). In DNA form, the CDR3 reads TGTGCCACCGACCTCGGACTCTCTTCCAATGAGCAGTTCTTC. It translates to CATDLGLSSNEQFF.

The table lists this clone with a few counts. The chain recombines TRBV4-1 with TRBJ2-5; D gene uncertain. V dropped 0 bases and J dropped 2 bases, with 13 bases sitting between them. The CDR3 totals 16 residues. Germline values: CDR1 MGHRA, CDR2 YSYEKL. CDR3 residues: CASSQEISDGQETQYF. The DNA of the CDR3 is TGCGCCAGCAGCCAAGAGATAAGCGACGGTCAAGAGACCCAGTACTTC.

This chain uses TRBV19 with TRBJ1-1, with 9 bases lining up with TRBD1. The ends lost 2 bases at V and 4 bases at J; junction bases unmatched: 5. Germline V gene data show CDR1 as LNHDA and CDR2 as SQIVND (reference sequence). This CDR3 is 15 amino acids long. This CDR3 reads CASSIWGQGGTEAFF. The CDR3 coding sequence is TGTGCCAGTAGTATATGGGGACAGGGCGGCACTGAAGCTTTCTTT.

The CDR3 coding sequence is TGTGCCAGCAGTCAGACAGGGCAAGAGACCCAGTACTTC. Its translation: CASSQTGQETQYF. V usage is TRBV5-4 and J usage is TRBJ2-5; 7 bases are shared with TRBD1. Germline V lookup: CDR1 SGHNT, CDR2 YYREEE (reference sequence). CDR3 length: 13 amino acids. Trimming at V came to 5 bases and at J to 2 bases, leaving 3 bases not matched to a gene. The whole variable domain, filled in from reference TRBV5-4 and TRBJ2-5, reads ETGVTQSPTHLIKTRGQQVTLRCSSQSGHNTVSWYQQALGQGPQFIFQYYREEENGRGNFPPRFSGLQFPNYSSELNVNALELDDSALYLCASSQTGQETQYFGPGTRLLVL.

The J gene is TRBJ2-2, the V gene TRBV6-6, with 7 bases identical to TRBD2. CDR1 is MNHNY and CDR2 is SVGAGI in the germline V gene (reference sequence). This CDR3 has 15 residues. The junction had 5 bases not matched to a gene; V was cut back by 0 bases and J by 7 bases. The CDR3 sequence: CASSYSSGTGGELFF. CDR3 coding DNA: TGTGCCAGCAGTTACTCCAGCGGGACGGGCGGGGAGCTGTTTTTT.